This T cell receptor beta chain was recorded in a study of early T cells in non-severe SARS-CoV-2 infection. Turning to the study itself: The sequenced material was bulk RNA from unsorted whole blood, and its chains were unpaired. The study's findings and limits: In VDJdb matching, anti-spike CD8 responses were favored while private and CD4 specificities went missing.

This clonotype was seen more than once but under ten times. Antigen unknown. The CDR3 consists of 13 residues. Germline loops: CDR1 SGHRS, CDR2 YFSETQ. V lost 7 bases, J lost 3 bases, and 11 bases lay in between. As part of library construction, unique molecular identifiers were attached to individual cDNA molecules. TCRdb re-called the 5' RACE reads through MiXCR, storing one row per CDR3 protein. The sample yields more than 50,000 distinct CDR3 sequences, 15% seen once. This sequence originates from an adult who was a healthcare worker with PCR-confirmed SARS-CoV-2 infection or an uninfected control (not recorded which). The rearrangement joins TRBV5-1 to TRBJ2-1; D perhaps matches TRBD1 (5 bases). The material sequenced was whole blood, taken at baseline. Here the CDR3 reads CASQETVYNEQFF. In DNA form, the CDR3 reads TGCGCCAGCCAAGAGACAGTCTACAATGAGCAGTTCTTC. Variable domain in full (rest from reference TRBV5-1 and TRBJ2-1): KAGVTQTPRYLIKTRGQQVTLSCSPISGHRSVSWYQQTPGQGLQFLFEYFSETQRNKGNFPGRFSGRQFSNSRSEMNVSTLELGDSALYLCASQETVYNEQFFGPGTRLTVL.